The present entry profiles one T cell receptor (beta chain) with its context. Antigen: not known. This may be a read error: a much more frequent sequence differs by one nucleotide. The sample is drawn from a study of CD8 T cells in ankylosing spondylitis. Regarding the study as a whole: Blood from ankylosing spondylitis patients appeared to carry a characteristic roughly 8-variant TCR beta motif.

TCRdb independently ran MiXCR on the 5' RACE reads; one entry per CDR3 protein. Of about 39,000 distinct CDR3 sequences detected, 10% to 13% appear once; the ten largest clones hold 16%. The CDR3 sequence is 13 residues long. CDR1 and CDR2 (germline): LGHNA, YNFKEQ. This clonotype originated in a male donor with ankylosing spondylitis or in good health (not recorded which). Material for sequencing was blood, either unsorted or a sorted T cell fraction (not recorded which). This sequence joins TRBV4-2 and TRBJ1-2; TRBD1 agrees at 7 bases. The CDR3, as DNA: TGTGCCATCAGCCCCGGGGGACAGACCCTAAACACCTTC. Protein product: CAISPGGQTLNTF.